The rows below give T cell receptor beta chains drawn from one sample of a study of early T cells in non-severe SARS-CoV-2 infection. TCRdb re-analysed the 5' RACE reads in MiXCR, keeping a single row per CDR3 protein. In the table there are about 40,000 distinct CDR3 sequences, 23% of which are singletons. Specimen: whole blood, collected at baseline. The receptors were sampled from an adult who was a healthcare worker with PCR-confirmed SARS-CoV-2 infection or an uninfected control (not recorded which). Each CDR3 is given with its conserved first and last residue. The D gene is left open where the match is weak. A row's size may be missing; if present it is once, few, many or a size class.

j_call	clone_size	d_call	v_call	cdr3_aa	cdr3_nt
TRBJ2-1	-	-	TRBV29-1	CSVDLPYGARNEQFF	TGCAGCGTTGACCTCCCCTACGGGGCTCGCAATGAGCAGTTCTTC
TRBJ2-5	-	-	TRBV3-1	CASSQGGLQETQYF	TGTGCCAGCAGCCAAGGGGGGCTTCAAGAGACCCAGTACTTC
TRBJ1-5	-	TRBD1	TRBV25-1	CASRGQGAQPQHF	TGTGCCAGCAGAGGACAGGGGGCTCAGCCCCAGCATTTT
TRBJ2-1	many	TRBD2	TRBV7-9	CASTRLAGVRDEQFF	TGTGCCAGCACCAGACTAGCGGGGGTAAGGGATGAGCAGTTCTTC
TRBJ2-5	-	-	TRBV6-5	CASSYSGGQETQYF	TGTGCCAGCAGTTACTCGGGCGGCCAAGAGACCCAGTACTTC
TRBJ2-4	-	TRBD2	TRBV20-1	CSARGLAGETLAKNIQYF	TGCAGTGCTAGAGGCCTAGCGGGGGAGACTCTAGCCAAAAACATTCAGTACTTC
TRBJ2-5	few	TRBD1	TRBV12-3/TRBV12-4	CASSPGQGATGNWETQYF	TGTGCCAGCAGTCCGGGACAGGGCGCGACTGGGAACTGGGAGACCCAGTACTTC
TRBJ1-6	-	TRBD1	TRBV10-3	CAIRESTGTAGSPLHF	TGTGCCATCAGAGAATCGACCGGGACAGCGGGTTCACCCCTCCACTTT
TRBJ2-5	few	TRBD2	TRBV6-5	CASSGLAGGQETQYF	TGTGCCAGCAGCGGACTAGCGGGGGGCCAAGAGACCCAGTACTTC
TRBJ2-7	-	TRBD2	TRBV5-5	CASSESGDWLGHEQYF	TGTGCCAGCAGCGAGAGCGGGGACTGGCTGGGTCACGAGCAGTACTTC
TRBJ2-7	-	-	TRBV6-6	CASSLYKEQYF	TGTGCCAGCAGTCTCTATAAAGAGCAGTACTTC
TRBJ2-7	few	TRBD2	TRBV10-3	CAISAGGGSYEQYF	TGTGCCATCAGTGCCGGCGGGGGCTCCTACGAGCAGTACTTC
TRBJ2-7	medium-sized	-	TRBV6-6	CASSYSGTGYEQYF	TGTGCCAGCAGTTACTCCGGCACCGGCTACGAGCAGTACTTC
TRBJ2-5	few	TRBD1	TRBV12-3/TRBV12-4	CASSRQGSGTQYF	TGTGCCAGCAGTCGACAGGGGTCGGGGACCCAGTACTTC
TRBJ2-1	few	TRBD2	TRBV6-6	CASNPRLAGGTTRNEQFF	TGTGCCAGCAACCCTAGACTAGCGGGGGGTACTACCCGGAATGAGCAGTTCTTC
TRBJ2-1	once	TRBD2	TRBV12-3/TRBV12-4	CASSLGGGHNEQFF	TGTGCCAGCAGTTTAGGCGGGGGACACAATGAGCAGTTCTTC
TRBJ2-7	-	-	TRBV9	CASSYQVSSYEQYF	TGTGCCAGCAGCTACCAAGTGAGCTCCTACGAGCAGTACTTC
TRBJ1-5	few	-	TRBV24-1	CATSDGYSNQPQHF	TGTGCCACCAGTGATGGGTATAGCAATCAGCCCCAGCATTTT
TRBJ2-7	-	-	TRBV7-2	CASSSRDAQYF	TGTGCCAGCAGCTCCCGGGATGCCCAGTACTTC
TRBJ1-4	few	-	TRBV6-1	CASSEYRTNEKLFF	TGTGCCAGCAGTGAGTACAGAACCAATGAAAAACTGTTTTTT
TRBJ1-2	-	-	TRBV20-1	CSARGDSANYGYTF	TGCAGTGCTAGAGGAGACAGCGCTAACTATGGCTACACCTTC
TRBJ2-5	once	-	TRBV5-5	CASKGRIAQYF	TGTGCCAGCAAAGGGCGGATCGCCCAGTACTTC
TRBJ2-3	-	-	TRBV6-4	CASSEAGASDTQYF	TGTGCCAGCAGTGAGGCGGGGGCCTCAGATACGCAGTATTTT
TRBJ1-5	few	TRBD1	TRBV30	CAWSKTGNNQPQHF	TGTGCCTGGAGTAAGACAGGGAACAATCAGCCCCAGCATTTT
TRBJ2-7	-	-	TRBV29-1	CSALGATYEQYF	TGCAGCGCCTTGGGGGCCACCTACGAGCAGTACTTC
TRBJ1-4	-	TRBD1	TRBV4-3	CASSRDRNEKLFF	TGCGCCAGCAGCCGGGACAGGAATGAAAAACTGTTTTTT
TRBJ2-7	-	TRBD1	TRBV20-1	CSARDRAGGVYEQYF	TGCAGTGCTAGAGATCGCGCAGGGGGCGTTTACGAGCAGTACTTC
TRBJ2-1	few	-	TRBV6-6	CASSGIHEQFF	TGTGCCAGCAGTGGGATACATGAGCAGTTCTTC
TRBJ2-1	few	TRBD1	TRBV12-3/TRBV12-4	CASTEQPGGHEQFF	TGTGCCAGCACCGAGCAGCCAGGGGGACATGAGCAGTTCTTC
TRBJ1-2	-	TRBD1	TRBV12-3/TRBV12-4	CASSPTGYGYTF	TGTGCCAGCAGTCCGACAGGGTATGGCTACACCTTC
TRBJ2-3	-	-	TRBV7-6	CASSLASARHTQYF	TGTGCCAGCAGCTTAGCGAGTGCGAGGCATACGCAGTATTTT
TRBJ1-1	-	-	TRBV20-1	CSATENTEAFF	TGCAGTGCTACAGAGAACACTGAAGCTTTCTTT
TRBJ1-6	few	-	TRBV18	CASSPNEVNSPLHF	TGTGCCAGCTCACCAAATGAGGTGAATTCACCCCTCCACTTT
TRBJ2-1	few	-	TRBV7-8	CASSPAPAGGGYNEQFF	TGTGCCAGCAGCCCAGCCCCCGCAGGAGGAGGGTACAATGAGCAGTTCTTC
TRBJ2-1	-	TRBD2	TRBV6-2/TRBV6-3	CASSYIAGGDGGEQFF	TGTGCCAGCAGTTACATCGCGGGGGGGGACGGCGGTGAGCAGTTCTTC
TRBJ1-1	-	-	TRBV6-2/TRBV6-3	CASIGQLNTEAFF	TGTGCCAGCATAGGACAGCTGAACACTGAAGCTTTCTTT
TRBJ2-3	many	-	TRBV7-6	CASSLGSSTDTQYF	TGTGCCAGCAGCTTAGGATCCAGCACAGATACGCAGTATTTT
TRBJ1-1	few	TRBD1	TRBV7-9	CASSSTGAEAFF	TGTGCCAGCAGCTCCACAGGGGCTGAAGCTTTCTTT
TRBJ1-2	-	-	TRBV19	CASTPTGSYGYTF	TGTGCCAGTACCCCGACAGGCTCCTATGGCTACACCTTC
TRBJ2-4	few	TRBD1	TRBV4-2	CASSQVQGLVDKNIQYF	TGTGCCAGCAGCCAGGTACAGGGGTTGGTGGACAAAAACATTCAGTACTTC
TRBJ1-6	-	-	TRBV7-9	CASSSPDSNNSPLHF	TGTGCCAGCAGCTCCCCGGACAGTAATAATTCACCCCTCCACTTT
TRBJ2-5	-	-	TRBV9	CASSAGRETQYF	TGTGCCAGCAGCGCGGGCCGGGAGACCCAGTACTTC
TRBJ2-3	-	-	TRBV7-9	CASSLVGGTQYF	TGTGCCAGCAGCTTAGTAGGGGGAACGCAGTATTTT
TRBJ1-1	few	TRBD1	TRBV5-6	CASSRKTLQGGGTEAFF	TGTGCCAGCAGCCGAAAGACCCTTCAGGGGGGAGGCACTGAAGCTTTCTTT
TRBJ2-7	-	TRBD1	TRBV6-1	CASRSGTALYEQYF	TGTGCCAGCAGATCCGGGACAGCCCTCTACGAGCAGTACTTC
TRBJ2-5	few	-	TRBV11-2	CASSPSWAEPQYF	TGTGCCAGCAGCCCGTCCTGGGCAGAGCCCCAGTACTTC
TRBJ2-7	once	-	TRBV7-8	CASSLLFPSSYEQYF	TGTGCCAGCAGCTTACTCTTCCCCAGCTCCTACGAGCAGTACTTC
TRBJ1-3	-	-	TRBV6-6	CASSSENTIYF	TGTGCCAGCAGTTCCGAAAACACCATATATTTT
TRBJ1-2	-	-	TRBV29-1	CSVAGGLDYGYTF	TGCAGCGTTGCTGGGGGGCTCGACTATGGCTACACCTTC
TRBJ2-1	many	TRBD1	TRBV2	CASSPGQGSDNEQFF	TGTGCCAGCAGCCCGGGACAGGGTAGTGACAATGAGCAGTTCTTC
TRBJ2-3	-	-	TRBV10-2	CASSGGYTDTQYF	TGCGCCAGCAGTGGCGGATACACAGATACGCAGTATTTT
TRBJ2-2	-	-	TRBV2	CASRGTGFTGELFF	TGTGCCAGCAGGGGTACAGGGTTCACCGGGGAGCTGTTTTTT
TRBJ2-1	many	-	TRBV9	CASSVGSASYNEQFF	TGTGCCAGCAGCGTAGGATCCGCCTCCTACAATGAGCAGTTCTTC
TRBJ2-2	-	TRBD2	TRBV24-1	CATSDPTSGAAGELFF	TGTGCCACCAGCGATCCCACCAGCGGGGCGGCCGGGGAGCTGTTTTTT
TRBJ2-5	-	-	TRBV5-6	CASSLDIAQETQYF	TGTGCCAGCAGCTTGGATATAGCCCAAGAGACCCAGTACTTC
TRBJ2-3	few	-	TRBV5-6	CASSLGRPTDTQYF	TGTGCCAGCAGCTTAGGCAGGCCCACAGATACGCAGTATTTT
TRBJ1-4	many	TRBD1	TRBV6-6	CASNAGQSSEKLFF	TGTGCCAGCAACGCGGGACAGAGTTCCGAAAAACTGTTTTTT
TRBJ2-3	-	-	TRBV20-1	CSAKLFQDTQYF	TGCAGTGCTAAACTGTTCCAAGATACGCAGTATTTT
TRBJ2-1	few	TRBD1	TRBV7-9	CASSSTGALYNEQFF	TGTGCCAGCAGCTCGACAGGGGCCCTCTACAATGAGCAGTTCTTC